What follows describes a single T cell receptor (beta chain). Antigen: not known. The sample originates from a study of cytomegalovirus exposure and HLA in healthy donors. Study summary: Across 350 to 500 genotyped donors, approximately 81% landed in the Caucasian-associated ancestry cluster.

The PCR ran on 60 Vbeta and 13 Jbeta primers. TCRdb's copy holds only in-frame clones and misses some; the assay was immunoSEQ multiplex PCR. Of roughly 180,000 clones in the sample, approximately 9.5% are singletons; the top ten hold 1% to 1.5%. Study results and caveats: A further, later analysis showed that HLA-associated TCR beta chains (compared with equally common others) were more clonally expanded. The study found most TCR sequences rare, yet found some public TCRs in many donors. It was in a later analysis that TCR association rates were seen to vary by HLA locus, highest for DRB1 and lowest for HLA-C.

The specimen was PBMCs. This clonotype originated in a woman aged 30 to 39 in good health and CMV-seropositive.

CDR3 sequence reads: CASSRDRDGYTF. CDR3 DNA: TGTGCCAGCTCGCGAGACAGGGACGGCTACACCTTC. The chain is built from TRBV18 and TRBJ1-2; 7 bases line up with TRBD1. The V and J ends lost 6 bases and 8 bases, in that order; junction bases with no gene match: 6. Germline V lookup: CDR1 KGHSH, CDR2 LQKENI. The CDR3 spans 12 residues.